Described below is a single TCR beta chain sequence and its context. Its antigen is not known. These data come from a study of T cell responses to AZD1222 COVID-19 vaccine. Study-level results: Without day 14 samples, only post-peak T cell repertoires were studied. Spike-specific TCRs gained breadth and depth after people received two AZD1222 doses.

From germline, CDR1 is SSHAT and CDR2 FNYEAQ (reference sequence). This CDR3 region has 13 residues. V was pared by 5 bases and J by 5 bases, with 12 bases between. Clones were read by immunoSEQ multiplex PCR, and TCRdb kept only the in-frame ones, dropping some. This table holds 95,000 to 110,000 clones, 87% found once. The input for sequencing was peripheral blood, taken on day 0 of AZD1222 vaccination. The V call is TRBV7-7, the J call TRBJ2-5; no definite D call. The TCR comes from an adult in good health. This CDR3 reads CASSPLNEETQYF. CDR3 nucleotide sequence: TGTGCCAGCAGCCCCCTAAATGAGGAGACCCAGTACTTC.